These 13 T cell receptor beta chains came from one sample sequenced in a study of T-cell memory formation after mild COVID-19. TCRdb reprocessed the 5' RACE reads via MiXCR and lists one record per CDR3 protein. Of 300,000 or so distinct CDR3 sequences in the sample, 15% were seen once. Sequencing input: PBMCs or a T cell subset sorted from them (not recorded which). Receptors were obtained from a man in his late teens or twenties who had mild COVID-19 (a few samples of this study predate the infection). Cell type and time point are not known.

In this sample, this clonotype turned up a few times. The rearrangement uses TRBV20-1 and TRBJ1-2, with D maybe TRBD1 (6 bases). This CDR3 comprises 12 residues. Germline assignment: CDR1 DFQATT and CDR2 SNEGSKA (reference sequence). The CDR3 bases are TGCAGGCCGGACGGGGGCAGGGATGGCTACACCTTC. It codes for CRPDGGRDGYTF.

V and J are TRBV7-9 and TRBJ1-6; D remains unclear. Germline V gene data show CDR1 as SEHNR and CDR2 as FQNEAQ (reference sequence). V lost 1 base, J lost 6 bases, and 16 bases lay in between. The CDR3 has 17 residues. CDR3 sequence reads: CASSLGRSASANSPLHF. CDR3 nucleotides: TGTGCCAGCAGCTTAGGGCGGTCAGCTAGTGCTAATTCACCCCTCCACTTT.

The J gene is TRBJ2-1, the V gene TRBV5-1; TRBD2 is a possible D gene (6 bases). V lost 5 bases and J lost 0, with 15 bases in between. The CDR3 has 16 amino acids. The germline V gene has CDR1 SGHRS and CDR2 YFSETQ. CDR3 sequence: CASRSSGGGSYNEQFF. Here the CDR3 DNA reads TGCGCCAGCAGATCCTCTGGGGGAGGCTCCTACAATGAGCAGTTCTTC.

The chain employs TRBV7-2 and TRBJ2-5, with 9 bases that match TRBD2. The CDR3 is made up of 16 amino acids. The J segment lost 0 bases and the V segment lost 3 bases, leaving 5 bases of the junction unmatched. Germline CDR1 reads SGHTA; CDR2 reads FQGNSA. DNA of the CDR3: TGTGCCAGCAGCTTTCTGGTAGCGGGGGACCAAGAGACCCAGTACTTC. Translating it yields CASSFLVAGDQETQYF.

This clonotype has only a few counts. This chain joins TRBV11-2 and TRBJ2-1; TRBD2 is a possible D gene (6 bases). Trimming stripped 2 bases from V and 0 bases from J, with 20 bases between. The germline V gene encodes CDR1 SGHAT and CDR2 FQNNGV. This CDR3 region has 19 residues. The CDR3 is CASSLYPQGGASSYNEQFF. In nucleotides, the CDR3 is TGTGCCAGCAGCTTATACCCCCAAGGCGGGGCAAGCTCCTACAATGAGCAGTTCTTC.

This chain links TRBV21-1 with TRBJ1-5; whether TRBD1, the table's D call, matches the DNA was not checked. TRBV21-1 is given as a pseudogene. The CDR3 length is 13 residues. The CDR3 sequence is CASSKRGNQPQHF. The CDR3 nucleotides read TGTGCCAGCAGCAAAAGGGGAAATCAGCCCCAGCATTTT.

V gene TRBV6-2 or TRBV6-3 combines with J gene TRBJ2-7; the D gene could be TRBD1 or TRBD2 (5 bases each). CDR3 size: 15 residues. V was clipped by 7 bases and J by 0 bases, with 16 bases between them. CDR1 is MNHEY and CDR2 is SVGEGT in the germline V gene. The CDR3 DNA follows: TGTGCCAGCACCTTACTCGGGACGGGCTCCTACGAGCAGTACGTC. It specifies CASTLLGTGSYEQYV.

This clonotype was recorded many times. The rearrangement joins TRBV5-1 to TRBJ2-3; 9 bases line up with TRBD1. Germline assignment: CDR1 SGHRS and CDR2 YFSETQ. V was pared by 4 bases and J by 1 base, with 7 bases of the junction left unmatched. The CDR3 is 16 amino acids. The CDR3 region has the DNA TGCGCCAGCAGCCCGCTCCGGACAGGGGGCACAGATACGCAGTATTTT. Amino acids: CASSPLRTGGTDTQYF.

The sample holds a few counts of this clonotype. The rearrangement joins TRBV27 to TRBJ2-7, with D possibly TRBD1 on 6 matching bases. CDR3 length: 15 residues. Germline lookup yields CDR1 MNHEY and CDR2 SMNVEV (reference sequence). The V gene lost 0 bases and the J gene lost 3 bases, with 12 bases spanning the gap. The CDR3 sequence: CASSLSVQGFYEQYF. Here the CDR3 DNA reads TGTGCCAGCAGTTTATCGGTGCAGGGGTTCTACGAGCAGTACTTC.

This chain joins TRBV12-3 or TRBV12-4 and TRBJ2-3; D remains ambiguous. The CDR3 contains 14 residues. The ends were cut back, 6 bases at V and 1 base at J, with 11 bases in the middle. CDR3 region: CASRTGLGTDTQYF. In nucleotides, the CDR3 is TGTGCCAGCAGAACCGGGTTGGGCACAGATACGCAGTATTTT.

A few counts support this clonotype. The J gene is TRBJ1-2, the V gene TRBV30; no definite D call. The CDR3 loop spans 9 amino acids. Per the germline V gene, CDR1 is GTSNPN and CDR2 is SVGIG (reference sequence). V lost 7 bases, J lost 10 bases, and 10 bases lay in between. CDR3 region: CAYSPDYTF. Here the CDR3 DNA reads TGTGCCTACTCCCCTGACTACACCTTC.

The chain is built from TRBV6-5 and TRBJ2-2, with D perhaps matching TRBD2 (6 bases). The CDR3 runs to 17 residues. Per germline, CDR1 MNHEY and CDR2 SVGAGI. Trimming stripped 3 bases from V and 1 base from J, with 15 bases between. Here the CDR3 reads CASSYRAGSMNTGELFF. Written as DNA, the CDR3 is TGTGCCAGCAGTTATAGGGCGGGGTCTATGAACACCGGGGAGCTGTTTTTT.

This clonotype has ten or more counts. V usage is TRBV18 and J usage is TRBJ1-6; D not resolved. The germline V gene encodes CDR1 KGHSH and CDR2 LQKENI. The CDR3 spans 16 residues. V lost 3 bases to trimming and J lost 8 bases, with 17 bases between them. The CDR3 protein is CASSPEGTVNYSPLHF. CDR3 sequence (DNA): TGTGCCAGCTCACCGGAGGGTACCGTGAACTATTCACCCCTCCACTTT.